The 27 T cell receptor beta chains in this list originate from one sample, sequenced in a study of blood T cells in healthy people across ages. Sample-barcoded 5' priming and a J-beta primer mix drove a second PCR of 7 to 11 cycles. TCRdb reanalysed the 5' RACE reads using MiXCR and keeps one entry per CDR3 protein. The table lists roughly 800,000 distinct CDR3 sequences, roughly 24% of them singletons. This sample also belongs to another study, concerning T cells of mothers and their children.

The sample consisted of blood. Source of these receptors: a boy younger than 18 in good health.

The V and J genes are TRBV29-1 and TRBJ2-5, with D maybe TRBD2 (5 bases). CDR1 is SQVTM, CDR2 ANQGSEA, per germline. The CDR3 consists of 12 residues. The V end was cut by 0 bases, the J end by 13 bases, with 15 bases between. CDR3 in amino acids: CSVEEWRSYRYF. CDR3 coding DNA: TGCAGCGTTGAAGAGTGGAGGTCTTACCGGTACTTC.

The chain recombines TRBV20-1 with TRBJ2-1, with a tentative D call TRBD1 (6 bases). V was clipped by 1 base and J by 4 bases, with 14 bases between them. The CDR3 totals 15 residues. Germline CDR1 DFQATT, CDR2 SNEGSKA (reference sequence). As DNA, the CDR3 is TGCAGTGCTAGAGCAGGGACAAAAACTTACAATGAGCAGTTCTTC. Its protein product is CSARAGTKTYNEQFF.

This clonotype was seen a handful of times. The chain combines TRBV29-1 with TRBJ2-7; 7 bases match TRBD2. Germline V CDR1 and CDR2: SQVTM, ANQGSEA. The CDR3 contains 13 residues. The V and J ends lost 6 bases and 5 bases, in that order; junction bases with no gene match: 10. The CDR3 here is CSVEGGTGNEQYF. The CDR3 DNA sequence: TGCAGCGTCGAGGGAGGGACGGGGAACGAGCAGTACTTC.

This clonotype showed up just a few times. The CDR3 nucleotides read TGTGCCAGCAGCATGGACAGATCGGGGTATGGCTACACCTTC. Amino acids: CASSMDRSGYGYTF. The J gene is TRBJ1-2, the V gene TRBV6-5, with D possibly being TRBD1 (6 bases). The germline V and J ends were trimmed by 6 bases and 5 bases, with 16 bases remaining between them. The CDR3 is 14 residues long. From germline, CDR1 is MNHEY and CDR2 SVGAGI.

J is TRBJ2-5 and V is TRBV12-3 or TRBV12-4; the match to TRBD1 covers 8 bases. The junction had 7 bases not matched to a gene; V was cut back by 1 base and J by 6 bases. The CDR3 spans 15 residues. The CDR3 bases are TGTGCCAGCAGTTTAGGGCAGGGGGCGTTGAAGACCCAGTACTTC. Translated: CASSLGQGALKTQYF.

This chain uses TRBV20-1 with TRBJ2-5; D possibly uses TRBD1 or TRBD2 (5 bases each). The J call could be wrong; TRBJ2-7 is a better fit for the DNA end. Germline CDR1 is DFQATT and CDR2 is SNEGSKA (reference sequence). The CDR3 extends over 13 amino acids. The CDR3 is CSARGQGPYEQYF. CDR3 nucleotides: TGCAGTGCTAGAGGGCAGGGACCCTACGAGCAGTACTTC.

CDR3 sequence reads: CASSRRVAGVTQYF. DNA of the CDR3: TGTGCCAGCAGCCGAAGGGTAGCGGGGGTGACCCAGTACTTC. V is TRBV13 and J is TRBJ2-1; 9 bases are a match to TRBD2. The J call may be in error: the DNA end matches TRBJ2-5 better. In germline, CDR1 is PRHDT, CDR2 FYEKMQ (reference sequence). The length of the CDR3 is 14 residues.

The rearrangement uses TRBV20-1 and TRBJ2-5; 8 nucleotides match TRBD2. The end of the DNA is better explained by TRBJ2-7, so the J call may be wrong. The CDR3 runs 13 residues. Germline V gives CDR1 DFQATT, CDR2 SNEGSKA (reference sequence). In DNA, the CDR3 is TGCAGTGCTAGAGGGACTAGCTATTCCGAGCAGTACTTC. Amino acids: CSARGTSYSEQYF.

The chain combines TRBV7-3 with TRBJ2-5; 12 bases fit TRBD2. The germline V gene encodes CDR1 SGHTA and CDR2 FQGTGA. The CDR3 consists of 15 residues. The J segment lost 5 bases and the V segment lost 4 bases, leaving 5 bases of the junction unmatched. CDR3 nucleotide sequence: TGTGCCAGCAGCTCTAGCGGGGGGGCCTATGAGACCCAGTACTTC. Protein product: CASSSSGGAYETQYF. The full variable domain, in which reference TRBV7-3 and TRBJ2-5 provide the parts outside the CDR3, is GAGVSQTPSNKVTEKGKYVELRCDPISGHTALYWYRQSLGQGPEFLIYFQGTGAADDSGLPNDRFFAVRPEGSVSTLKIQRTERGDSAVYLCASSSSGGAYETQYFGPGTRLLVL.

J is TRBJ1-1 and V is TRBV12-3 or TRBV12-4; TRBD1 agrees at 7 bases. V was clipped by 5 bases and J by 4 bases; unmatched bases: 13. This CDR3 has 16 amino acids. CDR3 DNA: TGTGCCAGCAGTCCTCAGGGATCCAGACAGGGCACTGAAGCTTTCTTT. This sequence encodes CASSPQGSRQGTEAFF.

This clonotype was counted a few times. The chain recombines TRBV12-3 or TRBV12-4 with TRBJ2-5; 9 bases map to TRBD2. The better agreement between TRBJ2-1 and the DNA end casts doubt on the J call. The CDR3 covers 14 residues. The CDR3 coding sequence is TGTGCCAGCAGCCCGGGACTAGCAATAAATGAGCAGTTCTTC. Translating it yields CASSPGLAINEQFF.

The chain links TRBV6-2 or TRBV6-3 to TRBJ2-1; possibly TRBD1 for D (6 bases). CDR1 and CDR2 from the germline V gene are MNHEY and SVGEGT. The CDR3 is 16 residues long. The V end was cut by 3 bases, the J end by 5 bases, with 17 bases between. CDR3 region: CASSYPHTGTNNEQFF. Here the CDR3 DNA reads TGTGCCAGCAGTTATCCCCACACAGGGACAAACAATGAGCAGTTCTTC.

The chain links TRBV29-1 to TRBJ2-5; no clear D. V lost 5 bases and J 2 bases, leaving 12 bases between the germline ends. The germline gives CDR1 SQVTM, CDR2 ANQGSEA. This CDR3 has 13 amino acids. Here the CDR3 reads CSVRRSFQETQYF. The DNA for the CDR3 is TGCAGCGTTCGGCGAAGTTTTCAAGAGACCCAGTACTTC.

For this clonotype: One end of the junction varies from germline; a read error may be responsible. The chain couples TRBV28 to TRBJ2-5; tentatively, D is TRBD1 (6 bases). CDR3 length: 13 amino acids. Germline V lookup: CDR1 MDHEN, CDR2 SYDVKM. This CDR3 reads CAGSQGNQETQYF. In DNA form, the CDR3 reads TGTGCCGGCAGTCAGGGGAACCAAGAGACCCAGTACTTC. Combining the CDR3 with reference TRBV28 and TRBJ2-5 gives the whole variable domain DVKVTQSSRYLVKRTGEKVFLECVQDMDHENMFWYRQDPGLGLRLIYFSYDVKMKEKGDIPEGYSVSREKKERFSLILESASTNQTSMYLCAGSQGNQETQYFGPGTRLLVL.

This clonotype was observed many times. V gene TRBV14 combines with J gene TRBJ2-6, with 7 bases identical to TRBD1. Trimming took 2 bases from V and 0 from J; bases not matched to a gene: 7. CDR3 length equals 18 residues. CDR1 SGHDN and CDR2 FVKESK come from the germline V gene. As DNA, the CDR3 is TGTGCCAGCAGCCAATATCACAGGGGTAGCTCTGGGGCCAACGTCCTGACTTTC. It specifies CASSQYHRGSSGANVLTF.

The chain links TRBV9 to TRBJ1-3; unclear D gene. Trimming stripped 1 base from V and 2 bases from J, with 10 bases between. Germline V lookup: CDR1 SGDLS, CDR2 YYNGEE. The CDR3 is made up of 15 amino acids. CDR3 bases: TGTGCCAGCAGCGTATCATCCACCACTGGAAACACCATATATTTT. Its protein is CASSVSSTTGNTIYF.

The chain uses TRBV6-1 and TRBJ2-4; 9 nucleotides agree with TRBD2. This CDR3 is built from 15 residues. The trim removed 6 bases at V and 0 bases at J, leaving 3 bases unmatched. Germline CDR1 and CDR2: MNHNS and SASEGT. The CDR3 region has the DNA TGTGCCAGCAGGCGGGGGGGACTAGCCAAAAACATTCAGTACTTC. Residues: CASRRGGLAKNIQYF.

The sample holds a few counts of this clonotype. The chain combines TRBV5-5 with TRBJ2-7; maybe TRBD1 (6 bases). Germline CDR1 reads SGHKS; CDR2 reads YYEKEE (reference sequence). This CDR3 comprises 15 residues. V was cut by 3 bases and J by 4 bases, with 17 bases left in between. The CDR3 reads CASSWSGDAVYEQYF. CDR3 in DNA: TGTGCCAGCAGCTGGTCAGGGGACGCGGTTTACGAGCAGTACTTC.

V gene TRBV29-1 combines with J gene TRBJ2-1; D gene uncertain. CDR1 and CDR2 (germline): SQVTM, ANQGSEA. This CDR3 is 10 amino acids long. V dropped 6 bases and J dropped 4 bases, with 4 bases sitting between them. In DNA form, the CDR3 reads TGCAGCGTCAGGTACAATGAGCAGTTCTTC. This translates into CSVRYNEQFF.

The sample holds a few counts of this clonotype. V gene TRBV6-1 combines with J gene TRBJ2-5, with 9 bases matching TRBD1. TRBJ2-1 explains the end of the DNA better; the J call may be wrong. Per the germline V gene, CDR1 is MNHNS and CDR2 is SASEGT. The CDR3 sequence is 16 residues long. The DNA for the CDR3 is TGTGCCAGCAGGGACTCCCCGACAGGGGGGTATAATGAGCAGTTCTTC. Translated: CASRDSPTGGYNEQFF.

The chain joins TRBV20-1 to TRBJ1-1, with 11 bases that match TRBD1. In germline, CDR1 is DFQATT, CDR2 SNEGSKA (reference sequence). The CDR3 covers 15 residues. Trimming cost V 1 base and J 0 bases; bases outside gene matches: 1. The DNA for the CDR3 is TGCAGTGCTAGAGGGACAGGGGGCATGAACACTGAAGCTTTCTTT. Amino acid sequence: CSARGTGGMNTEAFF.

The chain links TRBV20-1 to TRBJ2-5; D not resolved. The germline CDR1 and CDR2 sequences are DFQATT and SNEGSKA (reference sequence). The CDR3 loop spans 11 amino acids. Trimming cost V 4 bases and J 4 bases, with 7 bases left between them. CDR3 loop: CSAKVSETQYF. In DNA form, the CDR3 reads TGCAGTGCTAAGGTCTCAGAGACCCAGTACTTC.

This clonotype was detected many times. The rearrangement joins TRBV13 to TRBJ1-1; D ambiguous. V lost 5 bases, J lost 4 bases, and 8 bases lay in between. This CDR3 contains 12 residues. Germline V gene sequence: CDR1 PRHDT, CDR2 FYEKMQ (reference sequence). CDR3: CASSPLGTEAFF. The CDR3 DNA reads as TGTGCCAGCAGCCCCCTGGGCACTGAAGCTTTCTTT. The entire variable domain, with the rest obtained from reference TRBV13 and TRBJ1-1, is as follows: AAGVIQSPRHLIKEKRETATLKCYPIPRHDTVYWYQQGPGQDPQFLISFYEKMQSDKGSIPDRFSAQQFSDYHSELNMSSLELGDSALYFCASSPLGTEAFFGQGTRLTVV.

This clonotype was observed at least ten times. The rearrangement links TRBV5-1 to TRBJ2-7; D is perhaps TRBD1 (6 bases). V was trimmed by 2 bases and J by 2 bases, leaving 14 bases between them. Germline V gene data show CDR1 as SGHRS and CDR2 as YFSETQ. The CDR3 runs 15 residues. This CDR3 reads CASSLQGEPAYEQYF. The CDR3, as DNA: TGCGCCAGCAGCTTACAGGGCGAACCAGCCTACGAGCAGTACTTC.

This clonotype turned up a few times. The CDR3 here is CASTLSGGPNNEQFF. Written as DNA, the CDR3 is TGTGCCAGCACCCTGAGCGGGGGACCAAACAATGAGCAGTTCTTC. The chain uses TRBV12-3 or TRBV12-4 and TRBJ2-1, with 8 nucleotides matching TRBD2. This CDR3 has 15 residues. V lost 7 bases to trimming and J lost 5 bases; unmatched junction nucleotides: 10.

The chain couples TRBV10-3 to TRBJ1-2, with unresolved D. Deletions cut 7 bases from V and 8 bases from J, with 14 bases between. In germline, CDR1 is ENHRY, CDR2 SYGVKD. This CDR3 is 12 amino acids long. DNA of the CDR3: TGTGCCATCACCCGGACGGGCGAGGGCTACACCTTC. This encodes CAITRTGEGYTF.

By sample fraction, this clonotype is medium-sized. V usage is TRBV11-2 and J usage is TRBJ1-2; D may be TRBD1 (5 bases). The CDR3 is made up of 15 amino acids. Germline V gene sequence: CDR1 SGHAT, CDR2 FQNNGV. The V gene lost 3 bases and the J gene lost 3 bases, with 14 bases spanning the gap. The DNA for the CDR3 is TGTGCCAGCAGCTTGGGGGGGACTACCTACTATGGCTACACCTTC. Protein sequence: CASSLGGTTYYGYTF.